This T cell receptor beta chain came from a study of metastatic and nonmetastatic thyroid tumors. Whole-study context: From malignant and benign thyroid patients, repertoires in blood and in tumor or nodule tissue were compared.

Ten or more counts support this clone. J was trimmed by 2 bases and V by 5 bases; bases with no gene match: 9. The germline V gene has CDR1 MNHEY and CDR2 SMNVEV (reference sequence). There are 16 residues in the CDR3. Under the authors' procedure: The distant-metastasis classifier for papillary thyroid cancer was built from CDR3 differences across clinicopathological groups. TCRdb reassembled clones from the PCR reads with MiXCR. The V and J calls and clone size are TCRdb's, not the authors'. The table includes 50,000 to 70,000 clones, under 5% detected once. All patients were untreated before thyroid surgery.

This chain joins TRBV27 and TRBJ2-3; 8 positions agree with TRBD1. The sample consisted of blood. This TCR came from a female donor with papillary thyroid cancer or a benign thyroid nodule (not recorded which). Some clones in this sample may be carry-over from other donors' samples. The CDR3 reads CASSRTGGSNTDTQYF. DNA of the CDR3: TGTGCCAGCAGTCGTACAGGGGGGTCTAACACAGATACGCAGTATTTT.